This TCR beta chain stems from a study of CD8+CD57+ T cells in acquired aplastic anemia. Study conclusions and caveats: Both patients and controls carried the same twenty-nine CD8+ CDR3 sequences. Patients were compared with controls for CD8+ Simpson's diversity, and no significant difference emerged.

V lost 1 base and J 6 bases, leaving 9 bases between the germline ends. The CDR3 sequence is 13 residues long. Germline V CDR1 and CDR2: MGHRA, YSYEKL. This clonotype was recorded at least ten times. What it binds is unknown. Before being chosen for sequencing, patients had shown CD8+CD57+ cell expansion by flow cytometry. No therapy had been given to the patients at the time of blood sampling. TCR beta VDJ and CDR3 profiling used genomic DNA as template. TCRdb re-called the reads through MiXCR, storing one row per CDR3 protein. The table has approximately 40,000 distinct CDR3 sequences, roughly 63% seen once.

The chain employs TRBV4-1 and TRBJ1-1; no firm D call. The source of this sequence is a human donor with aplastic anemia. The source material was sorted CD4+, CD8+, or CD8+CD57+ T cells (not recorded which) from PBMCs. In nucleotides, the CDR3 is TGCGCCAGCAGCCAAGTTGGTGGGGCTGAAGCTTTCTTT. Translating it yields CASSQVGGAEAFF.